This T cell receptor beta chain was documented in a study of T cell repertoires in cytomegalovirus infection. Study information: Recently identified HLA-C-restricted and well-studied HLA-B-restricted CMV epitopes were used.

TCRdb re-called the reads through MiXCR, storing one row per CDR3 protein. The sample has about 330,000 distinct CDR3 sequences; approximately 35% are singletons. Germline V lookup: CDR1 LGHNA, CDR2 YSLEER. The CDR3 sequence is 17 residues long. This clonotype has just a few counts. As yet, its antigen is unknown. A junction boundary mismatches the germline segment, possibly from a read error. Findings of the study overall: Ex vivo, HLA-C-restricted CMV-specific TCR beta clonotypes prevailed over the rest of the response.

The source was cultured PBMCs, collected from culture after CMV antigen stimulation. The receptor comes from a human donor in good health (CMV status not recorded). Some clones in this sample may be carry-over from other donors' samples. The chain carries TRBV4-3 and TRBJ2-4; D gene uncertain. The CDR3 DNA is TGCGCCAGCAGCAAAGAATATCGCCTGGGAGCCAAAAACATTCAGTACTTC. Its protein is CASSKEYRLGAKNIQYF.